Each of the 18 T cell receptor beta chains below was sequenced from the same sample in a study of T-cell memory formation after mild COVID-19. TCRdb re-derived calls from the 5' RACE reads in MiXCR, one entry per CDR3 protein. The sample holds 310,000 or so distinct CDR3 sequences; more than 15% are singletons and the top ten take roughly 20%. The sample was PBMCs or a T cell subset sorted from them (not recorded which). The origin of the receptors is a man aged 18 to 35 who had mild COVID-19 (a few samples of this study predate the infection). Cell type and time point are not known.

This clonotype was detected only a few times. The chain is built from TRBV4-2 and TRBJ1-5; D remains ambiguous. The CDR3 totals 15 residues. Germline V gene sequence: CDR1 LGHNA, CDR2 YNFKEQ. Trimming left V 0 bases short and J 7 bases short, with 13 bases between. The CDR3 bases are TGTGCCAGCAGCCAAGATACGGACCGAGCCCAGCCCCAGCATTTT. Residues: CASSQDTDRAQPQHF.

This clonotype has a count of ten or more. The chain joins TRBV3-1 to TRBJ2-7; 7 bases align to TRBD2. V lost 4 bases to trimming and J lost 4 bases; unmatched junction nucleotides: 10. Germline assignment: CDR1 LGHDT and CDR2 YNNKEL (reference sequence). There are 15 residues in the CDR3. CDR3 sequence reads: CASSRPAGRIYEQYF. DNA of the CDR3: TGTGCCAGCAGCCGGCCAGCGGGGAGGATTTACGAGCAGTACTTC.

This clonotype was seen a handful of times. The chain carries TRBV12-3 or TRBV12-4 and TRBJ2-2; D not certain. The germline V and J ends were trimmed by 6 bases and 2 bases, with 16 bases remaining between them. This CDR3 has 16 amino acids. CDR3: CASSPYTRTNTGELFF. CDR3 DNA sequence: TGTGCCAGCAGCCCGTATACCCGGACCAACACCGGGGAGCTGTTTTTT.

This clonotype was seen at least ten times. The chain has TRBV6-4 and TRBJ2-3, with TRBD1 matching 10 bases. CDR3 length equals 15 residues. CDR1 and CDR2 (germline): MRHNA, SNTAGT. J lost 1 base, V lost 2 bases, and 0 bases had no gene match. In nucleotides, the CDR3 is TGTGCCAGCAGTGACGGGACAGGGGGCACAGATACGCAGTATTTT. Amino acids: CASSDGTGGTDTQYF.

This clonotype was seen repeatedly, ten times or more. V gene TRBV12-3 or TRBV12-4 combines with J gene TRBJ2-5, with a possible D match to TRBD2 (5 bases). The CDR3 consists of 13 residues. The V gene lost 5 bases and the J gene lost 2 bases, with 9 bases spanning the gap. The CDR3 reads CASSVPGQETQYF. The CDR3 nucleotides read TGTGCCAGCAGTGTCCCGGGACAAGAGACCCAGTACTTC.

This clonotype occurred many times. The V and J genes are TRBV11-2 and TRBJ2-1; D not certain. Germline loops: CDR1 SGHAT, CDR2 FQNNGV. This CDR3 comprises 15 residues. Trimming stripped 1 base from V and 4 bases from J, with 11 bases between. The CDR3 DNA is TGTGCCAGCAGCTTAGGGCCTACAGTATACAATGAGCAGTTCTTC. This encodes CASSLGPTVYNEQFF.

This clonotype was recorded at least ten times. The chain is built from TRBV7-8 and TRBJ1-6; D remains ambiguous. The germline V and J ends were trimmed by 6 bases and 0 bases, with 12 bases remaining between them. CDR1 and CDR2 (germline): SGHVS, FQNEAQ. The CDR3 runs to 16 residues. CDR3 residues: CASRPVPSSYNSPLHF. As DNA, the CDR3 is TGTGCCAGCAGACCCGTCCCGAGCTCCTATAATTCACCCCTCCACTTT.

The V call is TRBV14, the J call TRBJ2-1; 8 nucleotides match TRBD1. J was trimmed by 9 bases and V by 3 bases; bases with no gene match: 13. From germline, CDR1 is SGHDN and CDR2 FVKESK. The CDR3 runs to 16 residues. DNA for the CDR3: TGTGCCAGCAGCCAGCTTGCGCAGGGGGCTCACGGTGAGCAGTTCTTC. This sequence encodes CASSQLAQGAHGEQFF.

The chain has TRBV12-3 or TRBV12-4 and TRBJ1-3; D not resolved. The CDR3 has 15 residues. V shed 6 bases and J shed 3 bases, with 15 bases lying between them. The CDR3 is CASRRQDLFGNTIYF. CDR3 nucleotides: TGTGCCAGCAGGCGACAAGACTTGTTTGGAAACACCATATATTTT.

This clonotype has more than one count but fewer than ten. The chain carries TRBV3-1 and TRBJ2-7, with D possibly being TRBD2 (5 bases). Trimming removed 4 bases from V and 7 bases from J, with 14 bases in between. Per the germline V gene, CDR1 is LGHDT and CDR2 is YNNKEL (reference sequence). The CDR3 length is 13 residues. In DNA, the CDR3 is TGTGCCAGCAGCCCGACGCGGGCCCAGGAGCAGTACTTC. Encoded protein: CASSPTRAQEQYF.

The chain uses TRBV18 and TRBJ2-5; no clear D. The CDR3 spans 17 residues. V lost 3 bases and J 0 bases, leaving 17 bases between the germline ends. Looked up from germline, CDR1 is KGHSH and CDR2 is LQKENI. Written as DNA, the CDR3 is TGTGCCAGCTCACCCCAACGGGCAGACTTCTACCAAGAGACCCAGTACTTC. This sequence encodes CASSPQRADFYQETQYF. The full variable domain, completed using reference TRBV18 and TRBJ2-5, is NAGVMQNPRHLVRRRGQEARLRCSPMKGHSHVYWYRQLPEEGLKFMVYLQKENIIDESGMPKERFSAEFPKEGPSILRIQQVVRGDSAAYFCASSPQRADFYQETQYFGPGTRLLVL.

This clonotype has more than one count but fewer than ten. This chain uses TRBV28 with TRBJ2-2, with 10 bases matching TRBD1. Germline assignment: CDR1 MDHEN and CDR2 SYDVKM. V gave up 3 bases and J gave up 7 bases; unmatched junction bases: 23. There are 21 residues in the CDR3. The CDR3 DNA is TGTGCCAGCAGTTTCACCACCCCAGGCCCGGGACAGGGGTTCGTTGGCGGGGAGCTGTTTTTT. Its translation is CASSFTTPGPGQGFVGGELFF.

The rearrangement links TRBV14 to TRBJ2-7; perhaps TRBD1 as D (6 bases). V lost 2 bases and J lost 9, with 23 bases in between. CDR3 size: 16 residues. Germline CDR1 and CDR2: SGHDN and FVKESK. The CDR3 DNA reads as TGTGCCAGCAGCCAATCCTTCGGCGACAGGATTCACAGGCAGTACTTC. Protein sequence: CASSQSFGDRIHRQYF.

This clonotype showed up just a few times. The rearrangement joins TRBV20-1 to TRBJ2-1; 11 bases match TRBD2. The CDR3 spans 15 residues. Germline assignment: CDR1 DFQATT and CDR2 SNEGSKA (reference sequence). The V gene end was trimmed by 4 bases and the J gene end by 0 bases; junction bases not matched to a gene: 2. The CDR3 nucleotides read TGCAGTGCTACGACTAGCGGGACCTCCTACAATGAGCAGTTCTTC. Its translation is CSATTSGTSYNEQFF.

In this sample, this clonotype turned up a few times. The chain uses TRBV7-2 and TRBJ1-1, with D possibly matching TRBD1 (5 bases). Germline V lookup: CDR1 SGHTA, CDR2 FQGNSA. V was cut by 1 base and J by 10 bases, with 13 bases left in between. CDR3 length: 13 amino acids. This CDR3 reads CASSLESFGGAFF. CDR3 sequence (DNA): TGTGCCAGCAGCTTAGAAAGTTTTGGGGGAGCTTTCTTT. Using reference TRBV7-2 and TRBJ1-1 for the parts outside the CDR3, the full variable domain is GAGVSQSPSNKVTEKGKDVELRCDPISGHTALYWYRQSLGQGLEFLIYFQGNSAPDKSGLPSDRFSAERTGGSVSTLTIQRTQQEDSAVYLCASSLESFGGAFFGQGTRLTVV.

The CDR3 bases are TGTGCCAGCGGATATGGGGGGACCCAGTACTTC. Translating gives CASGYGGTQYF. This rearrangement joins TRBV28 to TRBJ2-5; D may correspond to TRBD1 or TRBD2 (5 bases each). The CDR3 is made up of 11 amino acids. From germline, CDR1 is MDHEN and CDR2 SYDVKM. V was shortened by 8 bases and J by 7 bases, with 11 bases between the two germline ends.

This clonotype was seen more than once but under ten times. The V and J genes are TRBV12-3 or TRBV12-4 and TRBJ1-1; D is undetermined. Trimming cost V 6 bases and J 1 base, with 12 bases left between them. CDR3 length: 14 residues. The CDR3 sequence: CASRRGIKNTEAFF. The CDR3 DNA is TGTGCCAGCAGGCGAGGGATAAAGAACACTGAAGCTTTCTTT.

The chain couples TRBV5-4 to TRBJ2-7, with D possibly TRBD1 on 5 matching bases. The CDR3 is 13 amino acids. In germline, CDR1 is SGHNT, CDR2 YYREEE (reference sequence). Trimming removed 2 bases from V and 2 bases from J, with 8 bases in between. CDR3 DNA: TGTGCCAGCAGCTTCTGGGGCGCCTACGAGCAGTACTTC. Residues: CASSFWGAYEQYF.